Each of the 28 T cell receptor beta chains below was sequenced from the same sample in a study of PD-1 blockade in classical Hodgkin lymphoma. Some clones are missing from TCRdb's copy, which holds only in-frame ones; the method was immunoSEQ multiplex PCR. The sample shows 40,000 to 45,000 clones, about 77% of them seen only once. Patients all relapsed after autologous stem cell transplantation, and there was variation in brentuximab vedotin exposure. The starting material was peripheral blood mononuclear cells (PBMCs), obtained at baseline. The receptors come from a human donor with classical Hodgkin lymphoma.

CDR3 region: CASALGSTDTQYF. CDR3 nucleotides: TGTGCTAGTGCCCTGGGGAGTACAGATACGCAGTATTTT. The rearrangement links TRBV12-5 to TRBJ2-3, with a possible D match to TRBD2 (5 bases). V gave up 7 bases and J gave up 3 bases, with 11 bases separating them. Germline V gene lookup returns CDR1 LGHNT and CDR2 FRNRAP. The CDR3 spans 13 residues.

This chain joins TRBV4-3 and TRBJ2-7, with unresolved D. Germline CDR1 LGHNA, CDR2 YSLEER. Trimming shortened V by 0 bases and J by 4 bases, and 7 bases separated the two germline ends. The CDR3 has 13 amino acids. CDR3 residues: CASSQEYRYEQYF. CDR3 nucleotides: TGCGCCAGCAGCCAAGAGTACAGATACGAGCAGTACTTC.

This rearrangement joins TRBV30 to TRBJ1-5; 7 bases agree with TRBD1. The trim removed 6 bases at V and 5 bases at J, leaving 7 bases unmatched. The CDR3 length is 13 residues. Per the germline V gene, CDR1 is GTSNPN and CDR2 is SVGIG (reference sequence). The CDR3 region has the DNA TGTGCCTGTTCGACAGGGCTAGATCAGCCCCAGCATTTT. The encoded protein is CACSTGLDQPQHF.

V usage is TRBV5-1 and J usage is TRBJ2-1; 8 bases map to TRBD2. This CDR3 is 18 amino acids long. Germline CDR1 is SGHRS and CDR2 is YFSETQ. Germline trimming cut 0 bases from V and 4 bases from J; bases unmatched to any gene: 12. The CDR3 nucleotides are TGCGCCAGCAGCTTGGATAGCGGGGCGCCCCTCCCTTACAATGAGCAGTTCTTC. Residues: CASSLDSGAPLPYNEQFF. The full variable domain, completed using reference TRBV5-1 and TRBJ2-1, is KAGVTQTPRYLIKTRGQQVTLSCSPISGHRSVSWYQQTPGQGLQFLFEYFSETQRNKGNFPGRFSGRQFSNSRSEMNVSTLELGDSALYLCASSLDSGAPLPYNEQFFGPGTRLTVL.

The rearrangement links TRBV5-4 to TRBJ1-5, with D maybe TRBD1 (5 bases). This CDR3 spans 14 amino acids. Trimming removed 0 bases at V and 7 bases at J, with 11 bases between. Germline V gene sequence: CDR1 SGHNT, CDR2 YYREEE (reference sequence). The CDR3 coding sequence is TGTGCCAGCAGCTTGGACGGGGGAGAACAGCCCCAGCATTTT. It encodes CASSLDGGEQPQHF.

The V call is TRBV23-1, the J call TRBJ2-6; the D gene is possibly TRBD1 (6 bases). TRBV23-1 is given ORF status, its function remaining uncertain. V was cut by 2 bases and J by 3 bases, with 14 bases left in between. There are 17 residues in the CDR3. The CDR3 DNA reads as TGCGCCAGCAGTCAACCTACATACAGGGTTGGGGCCAACGTCCTGACTTTC. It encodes CASSQPTYRVGANVLTF.

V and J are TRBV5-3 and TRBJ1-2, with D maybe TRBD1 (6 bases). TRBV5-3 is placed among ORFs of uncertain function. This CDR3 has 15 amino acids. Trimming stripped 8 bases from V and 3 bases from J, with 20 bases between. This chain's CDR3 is CASSPLWAGDYGYTF. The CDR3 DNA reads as TGTGCCAGCAGCCCGTTATGGGCAGGGGACTATGGCTACACCTTC.

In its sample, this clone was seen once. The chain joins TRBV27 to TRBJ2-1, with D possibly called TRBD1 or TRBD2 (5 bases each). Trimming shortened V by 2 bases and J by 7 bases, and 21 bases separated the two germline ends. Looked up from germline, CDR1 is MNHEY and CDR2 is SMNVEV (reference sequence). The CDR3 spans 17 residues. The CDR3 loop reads CASSLTPLGVVGNEQFF. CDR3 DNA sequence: TGTGCCAGCAGTTTAACCCCCCTGGGGGTTGTGGGTAATGAGCAGTTCTTC.

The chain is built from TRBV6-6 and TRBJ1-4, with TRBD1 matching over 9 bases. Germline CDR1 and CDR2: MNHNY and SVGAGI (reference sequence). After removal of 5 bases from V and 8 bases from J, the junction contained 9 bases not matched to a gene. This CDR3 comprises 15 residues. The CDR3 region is CASSSYRGLEEKLFF. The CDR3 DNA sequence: TGTGCCAGCAGTAGCTACAGGGGGCTAGAAGAAAAACTGTTTTTT.

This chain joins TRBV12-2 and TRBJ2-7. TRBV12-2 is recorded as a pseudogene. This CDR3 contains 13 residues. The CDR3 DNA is TGTGCAAGTCGCTTAAATTGGGTCTACGAGCAGTACTTC. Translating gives CASRLNWVYEQYF.

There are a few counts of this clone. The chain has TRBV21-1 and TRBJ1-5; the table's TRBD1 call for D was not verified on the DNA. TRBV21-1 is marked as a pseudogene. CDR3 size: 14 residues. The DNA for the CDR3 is TGTGCCAGCAGGAGGACAGGCCTACCTCAGCCCCAGCATTTT. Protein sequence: CASRRTGLPQPQHF.

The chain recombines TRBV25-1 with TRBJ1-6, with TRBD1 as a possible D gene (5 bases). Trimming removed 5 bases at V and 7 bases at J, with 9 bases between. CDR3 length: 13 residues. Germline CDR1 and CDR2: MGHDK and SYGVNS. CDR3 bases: TGTGCCAGCAGTTCGAACAGGAATTCACCCCTCCACTTT. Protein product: CASSSNRNSPLHF. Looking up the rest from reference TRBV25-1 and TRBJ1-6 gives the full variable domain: EADIYQTPRYLVIGTGKKITLECSQTMGHDKMYWYQQDPGMELHLIHYSYGVNSTEKGDLSSESTVSRIRTEHFPLTLESARPSHTSQYLCASSSNRNSPLHFGNGTRLTVT.

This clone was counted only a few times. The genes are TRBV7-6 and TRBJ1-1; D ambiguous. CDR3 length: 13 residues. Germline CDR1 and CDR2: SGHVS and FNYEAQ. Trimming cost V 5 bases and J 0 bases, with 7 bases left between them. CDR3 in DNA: TGTGCCAGCAGCCCACAGATGAACACTGAAGCTTTCTTT. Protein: CASSPQMNTEAFF. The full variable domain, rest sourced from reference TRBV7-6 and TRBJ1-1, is GAGVSQSPRYKVTKRGQDVALRCDPISGHVSLYWYRQALGQGPEFLTYFNYEAQQDKSGLPNDRFSAERPEGSISTLTIQRTEQRDSAMYRCASSPQMNTEAFFGQGTRLTVV.

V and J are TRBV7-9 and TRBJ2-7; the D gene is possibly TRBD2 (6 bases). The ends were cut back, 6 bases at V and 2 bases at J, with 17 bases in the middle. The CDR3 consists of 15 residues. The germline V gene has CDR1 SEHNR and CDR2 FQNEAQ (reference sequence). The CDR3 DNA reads TGTGCCAGCAGTAGAGACGGGGGAGAAACCTACGAGCAGTACTTC. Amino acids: CASSRDGGETYEQYF.

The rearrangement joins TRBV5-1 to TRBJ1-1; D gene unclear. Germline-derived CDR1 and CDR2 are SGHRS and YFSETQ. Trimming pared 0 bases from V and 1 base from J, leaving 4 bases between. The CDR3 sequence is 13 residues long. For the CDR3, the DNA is TGCGCCAGCAGCTTGGAGCCGAACACTGAAGCTTTCTTT. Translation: CASSLEPNTEAFF. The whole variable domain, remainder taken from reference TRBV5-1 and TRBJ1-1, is KAGVTQTPRYLIKTRGQQVTLSCSPISGHRSVSWYQQTPGQGLQFLFEYFSETQRNKGNFPGRFSGRQFSNSRSEMNVSTLELGDSALYLCASSLEPNTEAFFGQGTRLTVV.

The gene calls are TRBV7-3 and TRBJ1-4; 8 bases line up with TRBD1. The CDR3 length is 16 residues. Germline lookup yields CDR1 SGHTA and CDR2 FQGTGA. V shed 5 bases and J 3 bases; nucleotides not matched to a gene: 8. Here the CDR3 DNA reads TGTGCCAGCAGCACAAACAGGGGGACGGCTAATGAAAAACTGTTTTTT. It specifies CASSTNRGTANEKLFF.

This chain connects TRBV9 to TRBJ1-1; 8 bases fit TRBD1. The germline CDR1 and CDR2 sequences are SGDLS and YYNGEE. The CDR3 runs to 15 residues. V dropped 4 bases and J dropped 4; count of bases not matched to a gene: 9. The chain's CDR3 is CASSTHGQGPTEAFF. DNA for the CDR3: TGTGCCAGCAGCACCCACGGACAGGGTCCCACTGAAGCTTTCTTT. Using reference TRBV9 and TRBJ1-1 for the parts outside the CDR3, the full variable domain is DSGVTQTPKHLITATGQRVTLRCSPRSGDLSVYWYQQSLDQGLQFLIQYYNGEERAKGNILERFSAQQFPDLHSELNLSSLELGDSALYFCASSTHGQGPTEAFFGQGTRLTVV.

This CDR3 is CATSRSTPYEQYF. The CDR3 DNA reads as TGTGCCACCAGCAGAAGTACCCCCTACGAGCAGTACTTC. The chain links TRBV15 to TRBJ2-7, with D hard to call. Germline V gives CDR1 LNHNV, CDR2 YYDKDF (reference sequence). The CDR3 runs to 13 residues. V gave up 2 bases and J gave up 2 bases, with 7 bases separating them.

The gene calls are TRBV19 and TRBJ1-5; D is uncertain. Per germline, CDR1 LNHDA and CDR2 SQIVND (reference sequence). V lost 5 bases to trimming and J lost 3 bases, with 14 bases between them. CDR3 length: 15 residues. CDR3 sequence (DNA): TGTGCCAGTAGTCGGCCCGGAACCACCAATCAGCCCCAGCATTTT. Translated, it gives CASSRPGTTNQPQHF.

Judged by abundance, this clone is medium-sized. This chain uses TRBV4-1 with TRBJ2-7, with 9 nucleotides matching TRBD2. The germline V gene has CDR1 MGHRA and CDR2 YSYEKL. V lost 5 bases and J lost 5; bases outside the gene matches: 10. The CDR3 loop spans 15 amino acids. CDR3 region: CASSTGWRGGDEQYF. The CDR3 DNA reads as TGCGCCAGCAGCACTGGATGGCGGGGGGGCGACGAGCAGTACTTC.

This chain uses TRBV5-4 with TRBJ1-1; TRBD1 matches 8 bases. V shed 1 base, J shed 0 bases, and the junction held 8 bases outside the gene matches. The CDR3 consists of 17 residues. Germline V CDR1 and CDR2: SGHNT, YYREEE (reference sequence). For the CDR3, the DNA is TGTGCCAGCAGCTTGTTTACAGGGGGACTAATGAACACTGAAGCTTTCTTT. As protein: CASSLFTGGLMNTEAFF.

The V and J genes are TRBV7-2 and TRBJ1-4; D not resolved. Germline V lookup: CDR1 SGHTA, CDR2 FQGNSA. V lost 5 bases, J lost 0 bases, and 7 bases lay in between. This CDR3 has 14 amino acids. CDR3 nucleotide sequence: TGTGCCAGCAGCCCTGGGGCAACTAATGAAAAACTGTTTTTT. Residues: CASSPGATNEKLFF.

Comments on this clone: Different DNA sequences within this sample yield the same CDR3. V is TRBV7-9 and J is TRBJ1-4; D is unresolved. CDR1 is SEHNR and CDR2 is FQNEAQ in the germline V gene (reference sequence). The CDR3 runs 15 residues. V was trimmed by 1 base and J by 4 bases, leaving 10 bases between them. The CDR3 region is CASSLVGNRNEKLFF. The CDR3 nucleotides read TGTGCCAGCAGCTTAGTCGGGAACCGTAATGAAAAACTGTTTTTT.

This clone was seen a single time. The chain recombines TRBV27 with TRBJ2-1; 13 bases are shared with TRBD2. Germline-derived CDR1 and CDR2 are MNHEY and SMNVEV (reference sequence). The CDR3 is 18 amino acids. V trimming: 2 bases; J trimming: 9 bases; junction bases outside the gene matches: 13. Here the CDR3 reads CASSLPCQLAGGPGEQFF. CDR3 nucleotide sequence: TGTGCCAGCAGTTTACCCTGCCAACTAGCGGGGGGGCCCGGTGAGCAGTTCTTC.

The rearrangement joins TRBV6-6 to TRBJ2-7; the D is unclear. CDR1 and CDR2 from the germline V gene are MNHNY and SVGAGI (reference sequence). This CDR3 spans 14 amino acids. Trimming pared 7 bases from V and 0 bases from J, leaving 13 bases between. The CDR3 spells CASKPKALSYEQYF. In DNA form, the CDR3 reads TGTGCCAGCAAGCCCAAAGCCCTCTCCTACGAGCAGTACTTC.

The CDR3 loop reads CASSQVVTVVNTEAFF. The CDR3 bases are TGTGCCAGCAGCCAGGTTGTTACAGTGGTGAACACTGAAGCTTTCTTT. The J gene is TRBJ1-1, the V gene TRBV28; D ambiguous. Deletions cut 6 bases from V and 0 bases from J, with 17 bases between. The CDR3 contains 16 residues. CDR1 and CDR2 from the germline V gene are MDHEN and SYDVKM. Based on the CDR3 plus reference TRBV28 and TRBJ1-1, the full variable domain is DVKVTQSSRYLVKRTGEKVFLECVQDMDHENMFWYRQDPGLGLRLIYFSYDVKMKEKGDIPEGYSVSREKKERFSLILESASTNQTSMYLCASSQVVTVVNTEAFFGQGTRLTVV.

The CDR3 loop reads CASSPRGALNTEAFF. CDR3 coding DNA: TGTGCCAGCAGCCCGCGGGGAGCACTGAACACTGAAGCTTTCTTT. The rearrangement joins TRBV14 to TRBJ1-1; no clear D gene. V lost 4 bases to trimming and J lost 0 bases, with 12 bases between them. This CDR3 is 15 amino acids long. Per germline, CDR1 SGHDN and CDR2 FVKESK. The full variable domain, in which reference TRBV14 and TRBJ1-1 provide the parts outside the CDR3, is EAGVTQFPSHSVIEKGQTVTLRCDPISGHDNLYWYRRVMGKEIKFLLHFVKESKQDESGMPNNRFLAERTGGTYSTLKVQPAELEDSGVYFCASSPRGALNTEAFFGQGTRLTVV.

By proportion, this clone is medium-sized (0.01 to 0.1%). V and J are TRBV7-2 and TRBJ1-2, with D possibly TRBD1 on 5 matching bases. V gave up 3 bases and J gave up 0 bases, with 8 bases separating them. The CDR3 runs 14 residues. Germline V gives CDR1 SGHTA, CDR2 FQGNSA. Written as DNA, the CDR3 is TGTGCCAGCAGCTTGGGGACGACTAACTATGGCTACACCTTC. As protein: CASSLGTTNYGYTF.